The clone carrying this T cell receptor (beta chain) showed up many times. Its antigen is as yet unknown. TCRdb re-analysed the 5' RACE reads in MiXCR, keeping a single row per CDR3 protein. The sample consists of tens of thousands of distinct CDR3 sequences, about 9.4% of them appearing once. The sample is drawn from a study of early T cells in non-severe SARS-CoV-2 infection. Study conclusions and caveats: Anti-spike CD8 responses were favored in VDJdb matching, and private and CD4 specificities were missed.

The ends were cut back, 3 bases at V and 1 base at J, with 7 bases in the middle. The CDR3 contains 15 residues. Germline V CDR1 and CDR2: SGHAT, FQNNGV. The rearrangement uses TRBV11-2 and TRBJ2-6; D is uncertain. The TCR sequence derives from an adult who was a healthcare worker with PCR-confirmed SARS-CoV-2 infection or an uninfected control (not recorded which). The sequenced sample consisted of whole blood. CDR3 residues: CASSFQPSGANVLTF. The CDR3 DNA is TGTGCCAGCAGCTTTCAGCCGTCTGGGGCCAACGTCCTGACTTTC.